The 29 T cell receptor beta chains in this list originate from one sample, sequenced in a study of PD-1 blockade in classical Hodgkin lymphoma. Every one of the patients relapsed after autologous stem cell transplantation (brentuximab vedotin exposure was variable). Produced via immunoSEQ multiplex PCR; TCRdb's table is partial and in-frame only. The sample holds approximately 60,000 clones, over 85% seen once. Sequenced here: peripheral blood mononuclear cells (PBMCs), sampled at baseline. Every receptor here comes from a human donor with classical Hodgkin lymphoma.

The chain is built from TRBV5-1 and TRBJ2-3; a possible D gene is TRBD1 (5 bases). The V end was cut by 0 bases, the J end by 6 bases, with 11 bases between. From germline, CDR1 is SGHRS and CDR2 YFSETQ. The CDR3 length is 14 residues. CDR3 region: CASSLDAGRDTQYF. The CDR3 bases are TGCGCCAGCAGCTTGGATGCAGGGCGGGATACGCAGTATTTT.

The chain couples TRBV7-9 to TRBJ2-7, with D possibly being TRBD2 (6 bases). The ends were cut back, 7 bases at V and 3 bases at J, with 16 bases in the middle. The germline CDR1 and CDR2 sequences are SEHNR and FQNEAQ (reference sequence). CDR3 length: 14 residues. CDR3 residues: CASTGWGVSYEQYF. In nucleotides, the CDR3 is TGTGCCAGCACGGGGTGGGGGGTGAGCTACGAGCAGTACTTC.

The rearrangement joins TRBV7-2 to TRBJ2-5, with D possibly matching TRBD1 (6 bases). Germline V gene lookup returns CDR1 SGHTA and CDR2 FQGNSA. CDR3 length: 12 amino acids. Deletions cut 5 bases from V and 5 bases from J, with 9 bases between. The DNA of the CDR3 is TGTGCCAGCAGCCAGCAGGGGGAGACCCAGTACTTC. This gives the protein CASSQQGETQYF.

This chain connects TRBV4-2 to TRBJ2-3; 8 positions match TRBD2. Losses at the gene ends were 4 bases for V and 0 bases for J; bases not matched to a gene: 9. The CDR3 runs to 17 residues. Germline loops: CDR1 LGHNA, CDR2 YNFKEQ. CDR3 loop: CASSLRLAGYSTDTQYF. The CDR3 DNA is TGTGCCAGCAGCCTCAGGCTAGCGGGTTACAGCACAGATACGCAGTATTTT.

The sample holds one count of this clone. V and J are TRBV5-4 and TRBJ2-1; 8 bases match TRBD2. The length of the CDR3 is 16 residues. Germline V lookup: CDR1 SGHNT, CDR2 YYREEE (reference sequence). After removal of 2 bases from V and 11 bases from J, the junction contained 15 bases not matched to a gene. Written as DNA, the CDR3 is TGTGCCAGCAGCTTAAGTGGTGGCGGGGGGCCCCCTCAGCAGTTCTTC. It specifies CASSLSGGGGPPQQFF.

This sequence joins TRBV5-1 and TRBJ2-1; 7 positions match TRBD1. The CDR3 length is 13 residues. Germline CDR1 SGHRS, CDR2 YFSETQ. Germline trimming cut 8 bases from V and 1 base from J; bases unmatched to any gene: 3. CDR3 nucleotide sequence: TGCGCCAGTCAGGGGGATTCCTACAATGAGCAGTTCTTC. Residues: CASQGDSYNEQFF.

The rearrangement joins TRBV5-1 to TRBJ2-3, with TRBD1 as a possible D gene (5 bases). The CDR3 runs 16 residues. V lost 3 bases, J lost 1 base, and 15 bases lay in between. The V gene's germline CDR1 is SGHRS and CDR2 YFSETQ. The CDR3: CASSSPQGKGTDTQYF. The CDR3 coding sequence is TGCGCCAGCAGCTCCCCGCAGGGTAAGGGCACAGATACGCAGTATTTT.

The chain combines TRBV15 with TRBJ2-5, with D hard to call. The CDR3 length is 13 residues. Germline V gene data show CDR1 as LNHNV and CDR2 as YYDKDF (reference sequence). Trimming removed 1 base from V and 5 bases from J, with 8 bases in between. CDR3 residues: CATSRGTVETQYF. The CDR3 DNA follows: TGTGCCACCAGCAGAGGTACCGTTGAGACCCAGTACTTC.

The V gene is TRBV7-9, the J gene TRBJ1-3, with a weak D call TRBD1 (5 bases). V lost 1 base to trimming and J lost 0 bases, with 7 bases between them. Germline V gene lookup returns CDR1 SEHNR and CDR2 FQNEAQ (reference sequence). The CDR3 runs 15 residues. CDR3: CASSLGGDSGNTIYF. The CDR3 DNA reads TGTGCCAGCAGCTTAGGAGGGGACTCTGGAAACACCATATATTTT.

The chain is built from TRBV7-8 and TRBJ2-7; possibly TRBD1 or TRBD2 for D (5 bases each). Germline V gene data show CDR1 as SGHVS and CDR2 as FQNEAQ. V was trimmed by 5 bases and J by 3 bases, leaving 17 bases between them. The CDR3 consists of 15 residues. The CDR3 sequence: CASSIIRDLRYEQYF. CDR3 DNA sequence: TGTGCCAGCAGCATCATCCGGGACCTCCGCTACGAGCAGTACTTC.

This chain links TRBV15 with TRBJ1-5; possible D gene TRBD1, 5 bases. Germline V CDR1 and CDR2: LNHNV, YYDKDF (reference sequence). The V and J ends lost 0 bases and 7 bases respectively, with 13 bases between them. The CDR3 has 15 residues. The CDR3 nucleotides are TGTGCCACCAGCAGAGAAGGGACCCAGGGACAGCCCCAGCATTTT. Translating gives CATSREGTQGQPQHF.

The chain joins TRBV19 to TRBJ1-1; D uncertain. Germline V gene lookup returns CDR1 LNHDA and CDR2 SQIVND (reference sequence). This CDR3 comprises 13 residues. Trimming removed 10 bases from V and 0 bases from J, with 12 bases in between. As DNA, the CDR3 is TGTGCCACCGAAGACGGTATGAACACTGAAGCTTTCTTT. This translates into CATEDGMNTEAFF.

The V and J genes are TRBV19 and TRBJ2-7, with 8 bases fitting TRBD1. The germline V gene has CDR1 LNHDA and CDR2 SQIVND (reference sequence). CDR3 length: 15 residues. With 6 bases clipped from V and 3 bases from J, the junction kept 10 bases outside the gene matches. This CDR3 reads CASSAGGAGIYEQYF. The CDR3, as DNA: TGTGCCAGTAGCGCAGGGGGCGCAGGTATCTACGAGCAGTACTTC.

Here the CDR3 DNA reads TGTGCCAGCAGCCGTTCTAGCACAGATACGCAGTATTTT. Protein: CASSRSSTDTQYF. This chain connects TRBV7-3 to TRBJ2-3; D not resolved. V was trimmed by 5 bases and J by 0 bases, leaving 6 bases between them. Looked up from germline, CDR1 is SGHTA and CDR2 is FQGTGA. The CDR3 consists of 13 residues.

In DNA form, the CDR3 reads TGTGCCAGCAGCAACAACGGGAAGATTGCAACTAATGAAAAACTGTTTTTT. Its protein product is CASSNNGKIATNEKLFF. The genes are TRBV7-9 and TRBJ1-4; the D is unclear. Germline loops: CDR1 SEHNR, CDR2 FQNEAQ (reference sequence). This CDR3 comprises 17 residues. V shed 5 bases and J shed 0 bases, with 16 bases lying between them.

The chain joins TRBV28 to TRBJ2-5; possible D gene TRBD1, 6 bases. Germline V gives CDR1 MDHEN, CDR2 SYDVKM. The CDR3 is 15 residues long. V was shortened by 5 bases and J by 6 bases, with 19 bases between the two germline ends. CDR3 region: CASSPRLDRTKTQYF. Written as DNA, the CDR3 is TGTGCCAGCAGTCCCCGCCTTGACAGGACAAAGACCCAGTACTTC. Looking up the rest from reference TRBV28 and TRBJ2-5 gives the full variable domain: DVKVTQSSRYLVKRTGEKVFLECVQDMDHENMFWYRQDPGLGLRLIYFSYDVKMKEKGDIPEGYSVSREKKERFSLILESASTNQTSMYLCASSPRLDRTKTQYFGPGTRLLVL.

J is TRBJ1-1 and V is TRBV4-1, with D possibly TRBD1 on 6 matching bases. The CDR3 runs to 15 residues. V was pared by 5 bases and J by 2 bases, with 15 bases between. Germline loops: CDR1 MGHRA, CDR2 YSYEKL. CDR3 residues: CASSSPDRHNTEAFF. The CDR3 nucleotides read TGCGCCAGCAGCTCCCCCGACAGGCATAACACTGAAGCTTTCTTT.

The rearrangement links TRBV28 to TRBJ2-1; D possibly corresponds to TRBD2 (5 bases). With 8 bases removed from V and 0 bases from J, the gap between germline ends came to 11 bases. This CDR3 has 14 residues. CDR1 MDHEN and CDR2 SYDVKM come from the germline V gene. The DNA for the CDR3 is TGTGCCAGCCAATCGGCGGGCTCCTACAATGAGCAGTTCTTC. Encoded protein: CASQSAGSYNEQFF.

The chain couples TRBV27 to TRBJ2-1; TRBD2 matches 10 bases. Trimming took 1 base from V and 3 from J; bases not matched to a gene: 6. The germline V gene encodes CDR1 MNHEY and CDR2 SMNVEV (reference sequence). This CDR3 is built from 17 residues. The CDR3 nucleotides read TGTGCCAGCAGTTTATACGGACTAGCGGTGAACTACAATGAGCAGTTCTTC. Translation: CASSLYGLAVNYNEQFF.

The chain recombines TRBV7-9 with TRBJ2-7, with D possibly being TRBD2 (5 bases). Germline V lookup: CDR1 SEHNR, CDR2 FQNEAQ (reference sequence). The CDR3 is 14 amino acids. The ends were cut back, 5 bases at V and 4 bases at J, with 15 bases in the middle. CDR3 DNA sequence: TGTGCCAGCAGCGGACCGCGGGCGGAATACGAGCAGTACTTC. This encodes CASSGPRAEYEQYF.

This sequence joins TRBV5-1 and TRBJ2-5; 13 positions agree with TRBD2. Germline values: CDR1 SGHRS, CDR2 YFSETQ. The CDR3 is 19 amino acids. V trimming: 4 bases; J trimming: 0 bases; junction bases outside the gene matches: 12. The CDR3 nucleotides read TGCGCCAGCAGCCAACACTGGACTAGCGGGGGCTTGTACCAAGAGACCCAGTACTTC. Protein product: CASSQHWTSGGLYQETQYF. The variable domain in full, with the rest retrieved from reference TRBV5-1 and TRBJ2-5, is KAGVTQTPRYLIKTRGQQVTLSCSPISGHRSVSWYQQTPGQGLQFLFEYFSETQRNKGNFPGRFSGRQFSNSRSEMNVSTLELGDSALYLCASSQHWTSGGLYQETQYFGPGTRLLVL.

The chain couples TRBV6-5 to TRBJ2-1; perhaps TRBD1 as D (5 bases). Between the trimmed V and J ends, which lost 6 bases and 8 bases, there was a span of 14 bases. The CDR3 extends over 13 amino acids. Germline CDR1 MNHEY, CDR2 SVGAGI. In DNA, the CDR3 is TGTGCCAGCAGCACTGACCCCAGGGATGAGCAGTTCTTC. It translates to CASSTDPRDEQFF.

This clone was counted once. This rearrangement joins TRBV4-1 to TRBJ1-1; D possibly corresponds to TRBD1 (5 bases). V lost 3 bases to trimming and J lost 1 base, with 9 bases between them. This CDR3 comprises 14 residues. CDR1 is MGHRA and CDR2 is YSYEKL in the germline V gene. The CDR3 nucleotides are TGCGCCAGCAGCCAGAGAGGACAGAACACTGAAGCTTTCTTT. This codes for CASSQRGQNTEAFF.

This chain connects TRBV10-3 to TRBJ2-1; the D gene is possibly TRBD2 (7 bases). Germline lookup yields CDR1 ENHRY and CDR2 SYGVKD. Trimming cost V 0 bases and J 12 bases, with 12 bases left between them. This CDR3 has 13 amino acids. This CDR3 is CAISESTGRGQFF. The DNA of the CDR3 is TGTGCCATCAGTGAGTCTACAGGGAGGGGGCAGTTCTTC.

The CDR3 sequence is CASKREYELFF. Here the CDR3 DNA reads TGTGCCAGCAAGAGAGAATATGAACTGTTTTTT. J is TRBJ1-4 and V is TRBV6-6; D is ambiguous. The CDR3 sequence is 11 residues long. Trimming removed 7 bases at V and 12 bases at J, with 12 bases between. The germline gives CDR1 MNHNY, CDR2 SVGAGI (reference sequence).

J is TRBJ1-1 and V is TRBV19, with TRBD1 as a possible D gene (6 bases). This CDR3 is built from 13 residues. Trimming took 4 bases from V and 6 from J, leaving 12 bases between them. Germline values: CDR1 LNHDA, CDR2 SQIVND (reference sequence). The CDR3 here is CASSTNREAEAFF. The CDR3 DNA follows: TGTGCCAGTAGTACAAACAGGGAGGCTGAAGCTTTCTTT.

The chain links TRBV7-8 to TRBJ1-1; TRBD1 aligns across 7 bases. Germline values: CDR1 SGHVS, CDR2 FQNEAQ. The CDR3 extends over 16 amino acids. After removal of 1 base from V and 8 bases from J, the junction contained 13 bases not matched to a gene. The chain's CDR3 is CASSLGNRDSSSEAFF. The DNA for the CDR3 is TGTGCCAGCAGCTTAGGGAACCGGGACAGCAGTTCAGAAGCTTTCTTT.

This rearrangement joins TRBV28 to TRBJ1-3; tentative D call: TRBD1 (5 bases). This CDR3 has 16 residues. Per the germline V gene, CDR1 is MDHEN and CDR2 is SYDVKM. V dropped 2 bases and J dropped 0 bases, with 11 bases sitting between them. The CDR3 DNA follows: TGTGCCAGCAGTTTACGGCAGGGTTCCTCTGGAAACACCATATATTTT. It is translated as CASSLRQGSSGNTIYF.

The V call is TRBV7-9, the J call TRBJ2-3; D gene ambiguous. V was trimmed by 5 bases and J by 1 base, leaving 7 bases between them. CDR1 and CDR2 (germline): SEHNR, FQNEAQ (reference sequence). The CDR3 consists of 13 residues. Here the CDR3 DNA reads TGTGCCAGCAGCATCATGGGCACAGATACGCAGTATTTT. Amino acid sequence: CASSIMGTDTQYF.